Sequencing of this TCR beta chain was carried out in a study of cytomegalovirus exposure and HLA in healthy donors. In the PCR, 60 Vbeta and 13 Jbeta primers were used. Some clones are missing from TCRdb's copy, which holds only in-frame ones; the method was immunoSEQ multiplex PCR. The repertoire holds about 150,000 clones, with approximately 71% as singletons. Concerning this clone: This CDR3 is also generated by other DNA sequences in the sample.

The germline V and J ends were trimmed by 0 bases and 3 bases, with 12 bases remaining between them. The CDR3 covers 15 residues. Germline loops: CDR1 LGHNA, CDR2 YNFKEQ. This clonotype was sampled from a man aged 18 to 29 in good health and CMV-seropositive. Sequencing was done on a sample of PBMCs. This chain uses TRBV4-2 with TRBJ2-7; no definite D call. The CDR3 loop reads CASSQDLAGGYEQYF. The CDR3 bases are TGTGCCAGCAGCCAAGATTTAGCCGGCGGCTACGAGCAGTACTTC.